Listed here are 12 T cell receptor beta chains from one sample, sequenced in a study of blood T cell repertoires in COVID-19. Sequencing used immunoSEQ multiplex PCR; TCRdb keeps in-frame clones, though not all of them. The sample holds about 190,000 clones, roughly 84% seen once. Specimen: PBMCs or T cells enriched from blood (not recorded which). All receptors come from a woman in her thirties who had been exposed to COVID-19.

This rearrangement joins TRBV10-2 to TRBJ2-5; 9 bases fit TRBD2. This CDR3 has 17 amino acids. CDR1 is WSHSY and CDR2 is SAAADI in the germline V gene. V was clipped by 2 bases and J by 5 bases; unmatched bases: 12. The CDR3 sequence is CASSEIRRLAAFETQYF. Here the CDR3 DNA reads TGCGCCAGCAGTGAGATAAGGAGACTAGCGGCGTTTGAGACCCAGTACTTC.

This rearrangement joins TRBV5-4 to TRBJ1-3, with D tentatively TRBD1 (5 bases). This CDR3 spans 17 amino acids. V lost 0 bases, J lost 4 bases, and 17 bases lay in between. Germline CDR1 and CDR2: SGHNT and YYREEE (reference sequence). The DNA for the CDR3 is TGTGCCAGCAGCTTGGGTCCCGTGGGGCCGCTCGGAAACACCATATATTTT. It translates to CASSLGPVGPLGNTIYF.

The V call is TRBV6-1, the J call TRBJ1-4; perhaps TRBD1 as D (5 bases). This CDR3 comprises 13 residues. V lost 3 bases and J lost 8, with 10 bases in between. In germline, CDR1 is MNHNS, CDR2 SASEGT. DNA of the CDR3: TGTGCCAGCAGTGACAGGGATGGGGAAAAACTGTTTTTT. Translating gives CASSDRDGEKLFF.

The chain is built from TRBV2 and TRBJ2-4; 7 nucleotides align to TRBD1. Germline CDR1 is SNHLY and CDR2 is FYNNEI. This CDR3 has 19 amino acids. After removal of 2 bases from V and 2 bases from J, the junction contained 15 bases not matched to a gene. CDR3 DNA: TGTGCCAGCAGTGAATCACAGGGGACGCGAGTCCTGTCCAAAAACATTCAGTACTTC. Amino acid sequence: CASSESQGTRVLSKNIQYF.

The chain joins TRBV13 to TRBJ1-4; possibly TRBD1 for D (5 bases). Germline values: CDR1 PRHDT, CDR2 FYEKMQ (reference sequence). The germline V and J ends were trimmed by 0 bases and 7 bases, with 9 bases remaining between them. This CDR3 is built from 14 residues. The CDR3, as DNA: TGTGCCAGCAGCTTAGGACGGGGGATTGAAAAACTGTTTTTT. It yields the protein CASSLGRGIEKLFF.

V usage is TRBV4-2 and J usage is TRBJ2-1, with D perhaps TRBD1 (5 bases). This CDR3 has 17 amino acids. Trimming took 0 bases from V and 3 from J, leaving 15 bases between them. The V gene's germline CDR1 is LGHNA and CDR2 YNFKEQ. DNA of the CDR3: TGTGCCAGCAGCCAAGATCAAACATTGCAGGGCTACAATGAGCAGTTCTTC. Translated: CASSQDQTLQGYNEQFF.

The rearrangement joins TRBV15 to TRBJ2-7; 11 bases align to TRBD1. Germline-derived CDR1 and CDR2 are LNHNV and YYDKDF (reference sequence). The CDR3 sequence is 18 residues long. Trimming at V came to 0 bases and at J to 0 bases, leaving 7 bases not matched to a gene. The CDR3 sequence is CATSRDPPGQGVSYEQYF. The CDR3 DNA is TGTGCCACCAGCAGAGATCCGCCGGGACAGGGGGTCTCCTACGAGCAGTACTTC.

The chain carries TRBV4-1 and TRBJ2-7; 7 bases are a match to TRBD2. The germline V gene encodes CDR1 MGHRA and CDR2 YSYEKL. CDR3 size: 14 residues. J was trimmed by 3 bases and V by 4 bases; bases with no gene match: 6. Written as DNA, the CDR3 is TGCGCCAGCAGCCGAAGCGGGGAAATCTACGAGCAGTACTTC. It codes for CASSRSGEIYEQYF.

In its sample, this clone was seen a few times. The gene calls are TRBV29-1 and TRBJ2-2, with D possibly being TRBD1 (5 bases). The ends were cut back, 6 bases at V and 0 bases at J, with 8 bases in the middle. From germline, CDR1 is SQVTM and CDR2 ANQGSEA. The CDR3 covers 13 residues. The CDR3 DNA follows: TGCAGCGTGACAGTAACGAACACCGGGGAGCTGTTTTTT. This codes for CSVTVTNTGELFF.

This clone was seen more than once but under ten times. CDR3 sequence: CASSLGSSGTDTQYF. CDR3 nucleotides: TGTGCCAGCAGCCTGGGATCTAGCGGCACAGATACGCAGTATTTT. The V gene is TRBV7-8, the J gene TRBJ2-3, with D possibly matching TRBD2 (6 bases). V was clipped by 5 bases and J by 1 base, with 13 bases between them. CDR1 is SGHVS and CDR2 is FQNEAQ in the germline V gene. This CDR3 comprises 15 residues. The full variable domain, with the rest looked up from reference TRBV7-8 and TRBJ2-3, is GAGVSQSPRYKVAKRGQDVALRCDPISGHVSLFWYQQALGQGPEFLTYFQNEAQLDKSGLPSDRFFAERPEGSVSTLKIQRTQQEDSAVYLCASSLGSSGTDTQYFGPGTRLTVL.

In its sample, this clone was seen a few times. The chain links TRBV6-5 to TRBJ2-7; the D is unclear. The CDR3 runs 13 residues. CDR1 MNHEY and CDR2 SVGAGI come from the germline V gene. V lost 4 bases, J lost 7 bases, and 14 bases lay in between. The CDR3 DNA reads TGTGCCAGCAGTTCCAGTCCGGGTCTGGAGCAGTACTTC. This codes for CASSSSPGLEQYF.

The CDR3 DNA reads as TGCGCCAGCAGCCAAGGGACAGGGGATTGGAATTCACCCCTCCACTTT. It specifies CASSQGTGDWNSPLHF. This chain joins TRBV4-3 and TRBJ1-6; 9 positions agree with TRBD1. Germline loops: CDR1 LGHNA, CDR2 YSLEER. Germline trimming cut 1 base from V and 7 bases from J; bases unmatched to any gene: 5. The CDR3 sequence is 16 residues long.